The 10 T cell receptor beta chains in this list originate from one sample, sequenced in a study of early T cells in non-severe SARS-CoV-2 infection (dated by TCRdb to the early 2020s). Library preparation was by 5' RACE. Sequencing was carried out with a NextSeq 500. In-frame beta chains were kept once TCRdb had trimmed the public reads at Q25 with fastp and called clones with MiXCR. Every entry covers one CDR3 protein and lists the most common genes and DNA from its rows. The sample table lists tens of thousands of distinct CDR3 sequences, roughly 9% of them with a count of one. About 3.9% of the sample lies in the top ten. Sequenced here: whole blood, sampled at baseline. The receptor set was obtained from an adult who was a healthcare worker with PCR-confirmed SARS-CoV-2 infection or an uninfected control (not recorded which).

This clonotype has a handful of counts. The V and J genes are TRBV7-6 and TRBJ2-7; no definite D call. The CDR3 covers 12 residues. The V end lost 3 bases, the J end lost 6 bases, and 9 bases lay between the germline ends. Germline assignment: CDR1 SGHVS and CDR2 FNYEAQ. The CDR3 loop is CASSFMWSEQYF. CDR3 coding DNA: TGTGCCAGCAGCTTTATGTGGTCCGAGCAGTACTTC.

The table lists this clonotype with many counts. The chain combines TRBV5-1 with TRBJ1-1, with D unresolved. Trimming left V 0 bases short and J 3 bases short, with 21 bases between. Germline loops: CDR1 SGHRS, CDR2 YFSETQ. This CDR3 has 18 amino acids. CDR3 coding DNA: TGCGCCAGCAGCTTGGCTCTCACAGCCTTTGTCGTTGACACTGAAGCTTTCTTT. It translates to CASSLALTAFVVDTEAFF.

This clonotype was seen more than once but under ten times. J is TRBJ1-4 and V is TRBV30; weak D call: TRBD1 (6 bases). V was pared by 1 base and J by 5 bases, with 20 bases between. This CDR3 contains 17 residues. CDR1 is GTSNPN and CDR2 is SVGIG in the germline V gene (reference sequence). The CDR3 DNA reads TGTGCCTGGAGTGGCACCGGGACACCGATCCCGAATGAAAAACTGTTTTTT. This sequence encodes CAWSGTGTPIPNEKLFF.

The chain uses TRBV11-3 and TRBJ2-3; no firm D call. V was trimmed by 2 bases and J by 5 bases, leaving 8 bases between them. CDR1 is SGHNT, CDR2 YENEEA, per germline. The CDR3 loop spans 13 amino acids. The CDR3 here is CASSLSQRDTQYF. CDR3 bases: TGTGCCAGCAGCTTAAGCCAAAGAGATACGCAGTATTTT.

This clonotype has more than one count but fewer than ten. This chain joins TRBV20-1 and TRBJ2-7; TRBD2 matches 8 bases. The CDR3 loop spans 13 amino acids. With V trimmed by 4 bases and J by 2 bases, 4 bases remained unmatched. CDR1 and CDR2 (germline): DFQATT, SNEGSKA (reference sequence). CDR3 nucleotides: TGCAGTGCTACGAGCGGGAGCCCCTACGAGCAGTACTTC. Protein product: CSATSGSPYEQYF.

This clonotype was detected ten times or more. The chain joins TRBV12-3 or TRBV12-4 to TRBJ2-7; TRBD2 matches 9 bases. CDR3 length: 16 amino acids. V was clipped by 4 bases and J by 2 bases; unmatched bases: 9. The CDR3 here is CASSSARASGAYEQYF. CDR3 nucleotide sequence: TGTGCCAGCAGTTCCGCCCGTGCTAGCGGGGCCTACGAGCAGTACTTC.

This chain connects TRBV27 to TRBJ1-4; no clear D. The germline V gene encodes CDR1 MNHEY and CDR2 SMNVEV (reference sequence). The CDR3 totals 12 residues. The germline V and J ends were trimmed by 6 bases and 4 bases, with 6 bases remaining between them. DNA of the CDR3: TGTGCCAGCAGGTCCAGTAATGAAAAACTGTTTTTT. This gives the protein CASRSSNEKLFF.

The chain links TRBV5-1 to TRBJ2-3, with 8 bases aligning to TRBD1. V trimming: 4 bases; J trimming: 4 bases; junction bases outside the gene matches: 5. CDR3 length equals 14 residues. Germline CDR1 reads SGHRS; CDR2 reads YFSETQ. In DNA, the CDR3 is TGCGCCAGCAGCCGCGGACAGGGACCAGATACGCAGTATTTT. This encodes CASSRGQGPDTQYF.

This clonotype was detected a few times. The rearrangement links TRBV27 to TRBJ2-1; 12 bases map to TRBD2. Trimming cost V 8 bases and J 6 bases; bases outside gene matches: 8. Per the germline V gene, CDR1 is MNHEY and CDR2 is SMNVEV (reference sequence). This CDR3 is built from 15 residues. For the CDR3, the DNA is TGTGCCAGCCAAAGACTAGCGGGAGTGGTCAATGAGCAGTTCTTC. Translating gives CASQRLAGVVNEQFF.

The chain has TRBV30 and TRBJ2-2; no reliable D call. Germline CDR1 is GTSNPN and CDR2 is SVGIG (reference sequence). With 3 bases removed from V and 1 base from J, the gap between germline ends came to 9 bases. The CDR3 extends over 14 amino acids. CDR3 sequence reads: CAWSDGWNTGELFF. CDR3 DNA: TGTGCCTGGAGCGACGGCTGGAACACCGGGGAGCTGTTTTTT.